This TCR beta chain was sequenced for a study of T cells in localized non-small cell lung cancer. Assay used: immunoSEQ multiplex PCR; TCRdb lists only in-frame clones, some missing. Among about 46,000 clones, around 81% were seen once, and the ten largest hold approximately 17%. The TCR comes from a man aged 40 to 70 with stage III lung adenocarcinoma. Sequencing was performed on peripheral blood mononuclear cells, taken before any cancer treatment.

CDR3 loop: CASGTGNTGELFF. CDR3 sequence (DNA): TGCGCGAGTGGGACGGGGAACACCGGGGAGCTGTTTTTT. The chain recombines TRBV5-1 with TRBJ2-2; possibly TRBD1 or TRBD2 for D (5 bases each). The CDR3 spans 13 residues. Germline values: CDR1 SGHRS, CDR2 YFSETQ. The full variable domain, rest sourced from reference TRBV5-1 and TRBJ2-2, is KAGVTQTPRYLIKTRGQQVTLSCSPISGHRSVSWYQQTPGQGLQFLFEYFSETQRNKGNFPGRFSGRQFSNSRSEMNVSTLELGDSALYLCASGTGNTGELFFGEGSRLTVL.